A single sample gave rise to the 30 T cell receptor beta chains below, sequenced in a study of cytomegalovirus exposure and HLA in healthy donors. Assay used: immunoSEQ multiplex PCR; TCRdb lists only in-frame clones, some missing. The sample consists of a few hundred thousand clones, about 90% of them appearing once. Sequenced input: PBMCs. These receptors were obtained from a man between 18 and 29 years old in good health and CMV-seropositive.

The rearrangement links TRBV5-1 to TRBJ1-1; D not resolved. Germline V gene lookup returns CDR1 SGHRS and CDR2 YFSETQ. The CDR3 runs 13 residues. The V end lost 3 bases, the J end lost 5 bases, and 11 bases lay between the germline ends. CDR3 protein: CASSWVSGTEAFF. In DNA form, the CDR3 reads TGCGCCAGCAGCTGGGTCTCTGGGACTGAAGCTTTCTTT.

CDR3 in amino acids: CASSLAEASGNTIYF. As DNA, the CDR3 is TGTGCCAGCAGCTTAGCAGAAGCCTCTGGAAACACCATATATTTT. This rearrangement joins TRBV11-2 to TRBJ1-3; D is unclear. CDR3 length equals 15 residues. V shed 1 base and J shed 0 bases, with 7 bases lying between them. Germline assignment: CDR1 SGHAT and CDR2 FQNNGV.

DNA for the CDR3: TGCGCCAGCAGCCAAAGTGTCACCGCGAGCTCCTACGAGCAGTACTTC. The encoded protein is CASSQSVTASSYEQYF. V is TRBV4-1 and J is TRBJ2-7; D not resolved. The germline gives CDR1 MGHRA, CDR2 YSYEKL. V was cut by 2 bases and J by 0 bases, with 14 bases left in between. The CDR3 sequence is 16 residues long.

This clone appeared once. This chain links TRBV27 with TRBJ1-3; D unresolved. The germline CDR1 and CDR2 sequences are MNHEY and SMNVEV (reference sequence). The ends were cut back, 3 bases at V and 7 bases at J, with 10 bases in the middle. The CDR3 spans 13 residues. In nucleotides, the CDR3 is TGTGCCAGCAGTTTTCGGGAGGGCAACACCATATATTTT. It codes for CASSFREGNTIYF.

This chain connects TRBV5-4 to TRBJ2-1, with 10 bases that match TRBD2. Germline trimming cut 1 base from V and 9 bases from J; bases unmatched to any gene: 10. The CDR3 loop spans 16 amino acids. Looked up from germline, CDR1 is SGHNT and CDR2 is YYREEE (reference sequence). CDR3 region: CASSLTGLAPGAEQFF. In DNA, the CDR3 is TGTGCCAGCAGCTTGACGGGACTAGCGCCGGGGGCTGAGCAGTTCTTC.

This rearrangement joins TRBV6-6 to TRBJ2-6, with D perhaps matching TRBD2 (5 bases). Between the trimmed V and J ends, which lost 6 bases and 4 bases, there was a span of 10 bases. Germline loops: CDR1 MNHNY, CDR2 SVGAGI (reference sequence). This CDR3 contains 14 residues. CDR3 in amino acids: CASRRTAGANVLTF. The CDR3 DNA sequence: TGTGCCAGCAGAAGGACTGCGGGGGCCAACGTCCTGACTTTC.

The gene calls are TRBV9 and TRBJ2-2, with 8 bases matching TRBD2. The V gene end was trimmed by 0 bases and the J gene end by 5 bases; junction bases not matched to a gene: 3. The CDR3 length is 15 residues. Germline V gives CDR1 SGDLS, CDR2 YYNGEE. The DNA for the CDR3 is TGTGCCAGCAGCGTAGGTAGCGGGACGACCGGGGAGCTGTTTTTT. Its translation is CASSVGSGTTGELFF. Complete variable domain (other parts from reference TRBV9 and TRBJ2-2): DSGVTQTPKHLITATGQRVTLRCSPRSGDLSVYWYQQSLDQGLQFLIQYYNGEERAKGNILERFSAQQFPDLHSELNLSSLELGDSALYFCASSVGSGTTGELFFGEGSRLTVL.

The sample holds a few counts of this clone. The chain recombines TRBV5-1 with TRBJ2-2, with TRBD2 identical over 10 bases. Unmatched junction bases numbered 2, after V lost 4 bases and J lost 2 bases. The germline gives CDR1 SGHRS, CDR2 YFSETQ. The CDR3 spans 15 residues. CDR3 bases: TGCGCCAGCAGCATACTAGCGGGAAACACCGGGGAGCTGTTTTTT. This translates into CASSILAGNTGELFF.

The genes are TRBV27 and TRBJ1-2, with 7 bases lining up with TRBD1. V shed 5 bases, J shed 6 bases, and the junction held 9 bases outside the gene matches. In germline, CDR1 is MNHEY, CDR2 SMNVEV (reference sequence). There are 14 residues in the CDR3. CDR3 sequence reads: CASSLVMGQNGYTF. The CDR3 DNA is TGTGCCAGCAGTCTCGTTATGGGACAGAATGGCTACACCTTC.

The genes are TRBV15 and TRBJ2-5; no clear D. This CDR3 is 16 amino acids long. The V end was cut by 1 base, the J end by 2 bases, with 14 bases between. Germline lookup yields CDR1 LNHNV and CDR2 YYDKDF (reference sequence). The CDR3 here is CATSRGPGRIQETQYF. DNA of the CDR3: TGTGCCACCAGCAGAGGACCCGGTCGCATACAAGAGACCCAGTACTTC. The entire variable domain, with the rest obtained from reference TRBV15 and TRBJ2-5, is as follows: DAMVIQNPRYQVTQFGKPVTLSCSQTLNHNVMYWYQQKSSQAPKLLFHYYDKDFNNEADTPDNFQSRRPNTSFCFLDIRSPGLGDTAMYLCATSRGPGRIQETQYFGPGTRLLVL.

This clone showed up just once. The genes are TRBV11-2 and TRBJ1-2; TRBD1 agrees at 7 bases. With V trimmed by 4 bases and J by 7 bases, 6 bases remained unmatched. This CDR3 comprises 13 residues. Looked up from germline, CDR1 is SGHAT and CDR2 is FQNNGV. The chain's CDR3 is CASSSTGTGGYTF. The CDR3, as DNA: TGTGCCAGCAGCTCGACAGGGACTGGTGGCTACACCTTC. The full variable domain, with the rest looked up from reference TRBV11-2 and TRBJ1-2, is EAGVAQSPRYKIIEKRQSVAFWCNPISGHATLYWYQQILGQGPKLLIQFQNNGVVDDSQLPKDRFSAERLKGVDSTLKIQPAKLEDSAVYLCASSSTGTGGYTFGSGTRLTVV.

This rearrangement joins TRBV27 to TRBJ2-3; D unclear. Deletions cut 6 bases from V and 2 bases from J, with 9 bases between. The CDR3 is 13 amino acids. The germline CDR1 and CDR2 sequences are MNHEY and SMNVEV (reference sequence). The CDR3 region is CASSQTLTDTQYF. CDR3 in DNA: TGTGCCAGCAGCCAAACTCTCACAGATACGCAGTATTTT.

J is TRBJ2-7 and V is TRBV5-1; no clear D. This CDR3 has 16 amino acids. Germline V CDR1 and CDR2: SGHRS, YFSETQ. Trimming took 4 bases from V and 0 from J, leaving 17 bases between them. The CDR3 DNA is TGCGCCAGCAGCCCTCTGTGGGATCCCTACTCCTACGAGCAGTACTTC. The encoded protein is CASSPLWDPYSYEQYF.

This chain connects TRBV7-9 to TRBJ1-2; 7 nucleotides align to TRBD1. The junction had 6 bases not matched to a gene; V was cut back by 4 bases and J by 4 bases. This CDR3 has 14 amino acids. From germline, CDR1 is SEHNR and CDR2 FQNEAQ (reference sequence). The CDR3 spells CASSSTGRIYGYTF. For the CDR3, the DNA is TGTGCCAGCAGCTCGACAGGGAGGATCTATGGCTACACCTTC.

The chain has TRBV5-1 and TRBJ2-5, with 11 bases lining up with TRBD1. Germline assignment: CDR1 SGHRS and CDR2 YFSETQ. The CDR3 contains 15 residues. The V segment lost 7 bases and the J segment 1 base; nucleotides outside the gene matches: 6. The chain's CDR3 is CASGGQGGFQETQYF. The CDR3 DNA sequence: TGCGCCAGCGGGGGACAGGGGGGATTCCAAGAGACCCAGTACTTC.

The chain is built from TRBV30 and TRBJ1-3, with D uncertain. Trimming pared 0 bases from V and 0 bases from J, leaving 15 bases between. CDR1 is GTSNPN, CDR2 SVGIG, per germline (reference sequence). The CDR3 sequence is 17 residues long. CDR3 sequence: CAWSVGLRSSSGNTIYF. DNA for the CDR3: TGTGCCTGGAGTGTAGGGTTACGGAGTAGCTCTGGAAACACCATATATTTT.

The chain recombines TRBV4-1 with TRBJ2-3; D gene unclear. The CDR3 contains 15 residues. Trimming stripped 0 bases from V and 1 base from J, with 8 bases between. The V gene's germline CDR1 is MGHRA and CDR2 YSYEKL. CDR3 protein: CASSQDGIRTDTQYF. The CDR3 DNA reads TGCGCCAGCAGCCAAGATGGTATCCGCACAGATACGCAGTATTTT.

This clone has a count of ten or more. The V gene is TRBV5-1, the J gene TRBJ2-4; 9 positions agree with TRBD2. Germline V lookup: CDR1 SGHRS, CDR2 YFSETQ. CDR3 length: 13 amino acids. The V gene end was trimmed by 4 bases and the J gene end by 7 bases; junction bases not matched to a gene: 3. The CDR3 protein is CASSQSGGNIQYF. In nucleotides, the CDR3 is TGCGCCAGCAGCCAGAGCGGGGGGAACATTCAGTACTTC.

The rearrangement uses TRBV27 and TRBJ1-2; D is uncertain. V was cut by 6 bases and J by 6 bases, with 14 bases left in between. This CDR3 is built from 13 residues. The germline V gene has CDR1 MNHEY and CDR2 SMNVEV (reference sequence). This chain's CDR3 is CASRPQNSHGYTF. CDR3 DNA: TGTGCCAGCAGACCTCAGAATAGCCATGGCTACACCTTC.

This chain uses TRBV28 with TRBJ2-5; D gene unclear. Looked up from germline, CDR1 is MDHEN and CDR2 is SYDVKM. CDR3 length: 10 amino acids. Trimming shortened V by 8 bases and J by 5 bases, and 6 bases separated the two germline ends. CDR3 DNA sequence: TGTGCCAGCCTTGGGGAGACCCAGTACTTC. Translating it yields CASLGETQYF. Full variable domain (remainder filled in from reference TRBV28 and TRBJ2-5): DVKVTQSSRYLVKRTGEKVFLECVQDMDHENMFWYRQDPGLGLRLIYFSYDVKMKEKGDIPEGYSVSREKKERFSLILESASTNQTSMYLCASLGETQYFGPGTRLLVL.

This chain uses TRBV11-1 with TRBJ2-4, with D possibly called TRBD1 or TRBD2 (5 bases each). This CDR3 has 16 amino acids. Trimming stripped 4 bases from V and 0 bases from J, with 13 bases between. The V gene's germline CDR1 is SGHAT and CDR2 FQDESV (reference sequence). CDR3 nucleotides: TGTGCCAGCAGCTCCCGAGGGGAGTTAGCCAAAAACATTCAGTACTTC. As protein: CASSSRGELAKNIQYF.

The CDR3 protein is CASSRGAGTNYGYTF. In nucleotides, the CDR3 is TGTGCCAGCAGTCGAGGGGCCGGGACGAACTATGGCTACACCTTC. The J gene is TRBJ1-2, the V gene TRBV7-6, with D possibly matching TRBD1 (5 bases). Trimming left V 6 bases short and J 2 bases short, with 16 bases between. The V gene's germline CDR1 is SGHVS and CDR2 FNYEAQ. There are 15 residues in the CDR3. Complete variable domain (other parts from reference TRBV7-6 and TRBJ1-2): GAGVSQSPRYKVTKRGQDVALRCDPISGHVSLYWYRQALGQGPEFLTYFNYEAQQDKSGLPNDRFSAERPEGSISTLTIQRTEQRDSAMYRCASSRGAGTNYGYTFGSGTRLTVV.

The V and J genes are TRBV7-9 and TRBJ2-5; D perhaps matches TRBD2 (6 bases). V was pared by 2 bases and J by 9 bases, with 13 bases between. Germline V gene sequence: CDR1 SEHNR, CDR2 FQNEAQ (reference sequence). This CDR3 region has 13 residues. CDR3 sequence reads: CASSLTVGEAQYF. CDR3 DNA sequence: TGTGCCAGCAGCTTAACCGTGGGGGAGGCCCAGTACTTC.

The chain is built from TRBV6-1 and TRBJ1-5; D perhaps matches TRBD1 (5 bases). This CDR3 region has 13 residues. The germline V gene has CDR1 MNHNS and CDR2 SASEGT. Trimming cost V 7 bases and J 2 bases, with 9 bases left between them. Here the CDR3 reads CASTDSRNQPQHF. CDR3 sequence (DNA): TGTGCCAGCACCGACAGCCGCAATCAGCCCCAGCATTTT.

The chain carries TRBV6-4 and TRBJ2-7; D perhaps matches TRBD2 (5 bases). The CDR3 covers 14 residues. Germline-derived CDR1 and CDR2 are MRHNA and SNTAGT. V was shortened by 0 bases and J by 6 bases, with 12 bases between the two germline ends. CDR3 in amino acids: CASSDSVGAREQYF. The CDR3 DNA reads TGTGCCAGCAGTGACTCGGTGGGAGCCCGCGAGCAGTACTTC.

This rearrangement joins TRBV5-1 to TRBJ2-3; TRBD1 or TRBD2 may be the D gene (5 bases each). The CDR3 spans 15 residues. Trimming removed 7 bases from V and 2 bases from J, with 17 bases in between. Germline-derived CDR1 and CDR2 are SGHRS and YFSETQ. In DNA form, the CDR3 reads TGCGCCAGCTCCCCGTACGGGGCCCCCACAGATACGCAGTATTTT. Translating gives CASSPYGAPTDTQYF.

The V gene is TRBV6-5, the J gene TRBJ1-1; D unresolved. With 0 bases removed from V and 4 bases from J, the gap between germline ends came to 9 bases. Per the germline V gene, CDR1 is MNHEY and CDR2 is SVGAGI. This CDR3 comprises 14 residues. For the CDR3, the DNA is TGTGCCAGCAGTTACTCATCTTGGATCACTGAAGCTTTCTTT. This encodes CASSYSSWITEAFF.

This chain links TRBV20-1 with TRBJ2-1, with D uncertain. The CDR3 extends over 11 amino acids. V lost 3 bases and J lost 10, with 10 bases in between. Germline V gives CDR1 DFQATT, CDR2 SNEGSKA (reference sequence). CDR3 protein: CSASRAKEQFF. CDR3 DNA sequence: TGCAGTGCTAGTCGCGCGAAAGAGCAGTTCTTC.

The V call is TRBV5-4, the J call TRBJ2-3; TRBD2 is a possible D gene (6 bases). The CDR3 is made up of 16 amino acids. Trimming removed 3 bases from V and 1 base from J, with 15 bases in between. From germline, CDR1 is SGHNT and CDR2 YYREEE (reference sequence). The CDR3 spells CASSSDSGWGTDTQYF. DNA for the CDR3: TGTGCCAGCAGCTCGGATAGCGGTTGGGGCACAGATACGCAGTATTTT.

This clone has a single count. This chain connects TRBV9 to TRBJ2-7; possibly TRBD1 for D (5 bases). Germline-derived CDR1 and CDR2 are SGDLS and YYNGEE. The CDR3 sequence is 14 residues long. The ends were cut back, 4 bases at V and 2 bases at J, with 13 bases in the middle. The CDR3, as DNA: TGTGCCAGCAGCCCCCGGACACAGACCTACGAGCAGTACTTC. Protein sequence: CASSPRTQTYEQYF.